This is a list of T cell receptor beta chains from one sample in a study of blood T cell repertoires in COVID-19. Method: immunoSEQ multiplex PCR; TCRdb's copy keeps in-frame clones and lacks some. Of thousands of clones listed, around three quarters are singletons. Sequenced input: peripheral blood. These receptors all come from a human donor in a cohort sampled during active COVID-19. Both conserved end residues are part of each CDR3. Fields, in order: clone size, V gene, D gene, CDR3 protein. D genes are given only for firm matches. A clone size is listed for some rows: how often the clone was seen (once, few, many), or a class if it is expanded.

hyperexpanded | TRBV29-1 | TRBD2 | CSAYVAGGKNIQYF
. | TRBV6-2/TRBV6-3 | TRBD1 | CASSQYQGVYQETQYF
. | TRBV14 | . | CASSSPGGGDYGYTF
once | TRBV5-3 | . | CARSWRGPSYEQYF
. | TRBV19 | . | CASTRGGSGNTIYF
. | TRBV6-5 | . | CASSRFLNSETQYF
. | TRBV7-2 | . | CASSLGSGGAPLHF
. | TRBV5-6 | . | CASSLLSKETQYF
. | TRBV4-1 | TRBD2 | CASSQETAGAGELFF
once | TRBV6-5 | . | CASSYSTGGNEKLFF
. | TRBV29-1 | . | CSVMRDQETQYF
. | TRBV28 | . | CASMEEFNEKLFF
. | TRBV7-9 | TRBD1 | CASSVTTGAGELFF
. | TRBV7-9 | TRBD2 | CASSLVPGTSDEQFF
once | TRBV30 | TRBD2 | CAWSHPPTSGFHIVAKNIQYF
. | TRBV5-4 | TRBD2 | CASSSAGGQETQYF
. | TRBV30 | TRBD1 | CAWSVQQGNNSPLHF
. | TRBV7-9 | . | CASSLRQNPNEKLFF
. | TRBV27 | . | CASSLRGGYTF
once | TRBV6-4 | TRBD1 | CASSRDSNEKLFF
. | TRBV25-1 | . | CASSGSGIWTEAFF
. | TRBV14 | TRBD1 | CASSPRTGVYNEQFF
. | TRBV7-2 | . | CASSSGGRTNEKLFF
. | TRBV21-1 | . | CASSPKGRGPFRADTQYF
. | TRBV5-4 | . | CASSTSATNYGYTF
few | TRBV6-1 | . | CASSEEEGAGNEQFF
. | TRBV28 | TRBD1 | CASSNTTDRGDQPQHF
. | TRBV5-4 | TRBD1 | CASRDRGNYGYTF